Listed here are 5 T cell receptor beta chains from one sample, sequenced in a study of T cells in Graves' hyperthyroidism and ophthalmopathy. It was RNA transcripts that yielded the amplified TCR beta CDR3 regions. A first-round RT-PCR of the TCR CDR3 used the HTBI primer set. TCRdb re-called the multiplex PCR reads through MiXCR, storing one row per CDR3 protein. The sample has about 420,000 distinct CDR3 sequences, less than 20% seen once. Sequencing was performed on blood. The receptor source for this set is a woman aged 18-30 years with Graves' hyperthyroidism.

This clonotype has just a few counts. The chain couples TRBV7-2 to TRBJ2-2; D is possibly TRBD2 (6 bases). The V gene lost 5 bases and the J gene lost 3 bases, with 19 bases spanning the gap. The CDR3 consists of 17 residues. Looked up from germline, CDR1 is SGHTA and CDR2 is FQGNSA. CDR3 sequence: CASSPIAPRDYTGELFF. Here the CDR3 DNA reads TGTGCCAGCAGCCCCATAGCGCCCAGGGACTACACCGGGGAGCTGTTTTTT.

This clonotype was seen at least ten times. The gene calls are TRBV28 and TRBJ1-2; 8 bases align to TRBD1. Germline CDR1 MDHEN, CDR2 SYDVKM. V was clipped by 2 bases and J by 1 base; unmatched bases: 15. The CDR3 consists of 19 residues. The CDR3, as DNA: TGTGCCAGCAGTTTAACCATTACAGGGGGAGACCCTCTTAACTATGGCTACACCTTC. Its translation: CASSLTITGGDPLNYGYTF.

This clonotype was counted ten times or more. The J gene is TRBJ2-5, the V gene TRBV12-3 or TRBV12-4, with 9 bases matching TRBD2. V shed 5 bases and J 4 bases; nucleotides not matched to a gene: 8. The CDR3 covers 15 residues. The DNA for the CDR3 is TGTGCCAGCAGTGCGGGGGGGGTAGATCTAGAGACCCAGTACTTC. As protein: CASSAGGVDLETQYF.

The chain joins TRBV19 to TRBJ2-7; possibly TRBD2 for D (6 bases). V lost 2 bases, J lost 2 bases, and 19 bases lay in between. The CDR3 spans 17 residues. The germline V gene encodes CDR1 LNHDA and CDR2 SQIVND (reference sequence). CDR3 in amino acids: CASSISPAARGTYEQYF. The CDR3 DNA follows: TGTGCCAGTAGTATATCTCCGGCGGCGCGGGGTACCTACGAGCAGTACTTC.

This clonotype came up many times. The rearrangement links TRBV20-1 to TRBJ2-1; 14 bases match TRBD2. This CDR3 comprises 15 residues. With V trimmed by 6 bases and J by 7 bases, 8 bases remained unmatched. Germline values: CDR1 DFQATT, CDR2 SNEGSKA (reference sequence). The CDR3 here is CSARLAGGRGNEQFF. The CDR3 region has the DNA TGCAGTGCCAGACTAGCGGGAGGGCGGGGGAATGAGCAGTTCTTC.